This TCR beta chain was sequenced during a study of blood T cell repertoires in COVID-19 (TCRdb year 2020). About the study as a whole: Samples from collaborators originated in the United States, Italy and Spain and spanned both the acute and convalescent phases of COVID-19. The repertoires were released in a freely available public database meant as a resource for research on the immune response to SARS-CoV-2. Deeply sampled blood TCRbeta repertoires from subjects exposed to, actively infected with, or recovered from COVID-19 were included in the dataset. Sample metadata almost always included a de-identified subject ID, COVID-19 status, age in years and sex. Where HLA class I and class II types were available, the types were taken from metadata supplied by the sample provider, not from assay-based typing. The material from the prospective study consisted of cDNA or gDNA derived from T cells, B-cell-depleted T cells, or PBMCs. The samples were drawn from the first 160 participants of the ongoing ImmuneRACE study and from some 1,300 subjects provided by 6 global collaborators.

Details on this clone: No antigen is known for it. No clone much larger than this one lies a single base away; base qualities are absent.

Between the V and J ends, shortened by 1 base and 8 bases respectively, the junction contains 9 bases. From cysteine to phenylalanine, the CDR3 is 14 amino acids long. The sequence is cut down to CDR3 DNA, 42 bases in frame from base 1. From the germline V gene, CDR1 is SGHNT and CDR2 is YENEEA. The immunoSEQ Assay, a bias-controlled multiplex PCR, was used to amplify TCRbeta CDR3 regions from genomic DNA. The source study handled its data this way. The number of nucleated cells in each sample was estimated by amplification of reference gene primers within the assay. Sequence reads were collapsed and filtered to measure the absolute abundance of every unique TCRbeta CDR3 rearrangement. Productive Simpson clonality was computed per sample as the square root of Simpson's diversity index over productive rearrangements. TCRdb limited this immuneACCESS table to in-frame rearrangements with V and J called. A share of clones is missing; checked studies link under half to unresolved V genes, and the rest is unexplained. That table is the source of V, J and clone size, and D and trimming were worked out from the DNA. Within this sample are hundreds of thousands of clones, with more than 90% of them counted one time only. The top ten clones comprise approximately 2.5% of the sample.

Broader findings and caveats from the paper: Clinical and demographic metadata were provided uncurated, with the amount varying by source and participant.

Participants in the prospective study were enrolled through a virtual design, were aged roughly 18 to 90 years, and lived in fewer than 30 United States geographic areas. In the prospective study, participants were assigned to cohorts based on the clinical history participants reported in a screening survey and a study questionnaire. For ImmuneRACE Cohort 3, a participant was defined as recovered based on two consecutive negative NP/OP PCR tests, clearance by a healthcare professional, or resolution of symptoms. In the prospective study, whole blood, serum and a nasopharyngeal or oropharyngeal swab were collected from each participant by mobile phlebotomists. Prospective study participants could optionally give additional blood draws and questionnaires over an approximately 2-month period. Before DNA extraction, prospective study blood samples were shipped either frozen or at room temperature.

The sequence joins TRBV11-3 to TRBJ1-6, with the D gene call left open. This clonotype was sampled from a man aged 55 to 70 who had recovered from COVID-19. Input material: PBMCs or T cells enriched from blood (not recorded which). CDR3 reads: CASSLVGGDSPLHF. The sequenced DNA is TGTGCCAGCAGCTTAGTAGGCGGGGATTCACCCCTCCACTTT.